Sequencing of this TCR beta chain was carried out in a study of blood T cell repertoires in COVID-19. At the level of the study: Samples of COVID-19 (acute and convalescent) were obtained from the United States, Italy and Spain. PBMCs, B-cell-depleted T cells, or T cells were the source of the cDNA or gDNA that made up the material.

This clone was recorded only once. TCRdb's copy holds only in-frame clones and misses some; the assay was immunoSEQ multiplex PCR. There are tens of thousands of clones in the sample; roughly 85% occur only once, and 4.3% lies in the top ten. The CDR3 length is 15 residues. V was pared by 4 bases and J by 4 bases, with 4 bases of the junction left unmatched. Germline values: CDR1 SGHVS, CDR2 FQNEAQ. Sequences were obtained from peripheral blood. The clonotype was recovered from a man in his fifties or sixties with acute or convalescent COVID-19. This rearrangement joins TRBV7-8 to TRBJ2-1; 10 nucleotides agree with TRBD2. The CDR3 DNA sequence: TGTGCCAGCAGCTATACTAGCGGGGCTTACAATGAGCAGTTCTTC. It specifies CASSYTSGAYNEQFF.